Below, 27 T cell receptor beta chains from the same sample are listed, as sequenced in a study of blood T cell repertoires in COVID-19. Generated by immunoSEQ multiplex PCR, the TCRdb table keeps only in-frame clones and is missing some. The table lists approximately 300,000 clones, 80% to 95% of them singletons, with approximately 7.5% in the top ten. Source material: peripheral blood. The receptors were gathered from a woman in her thirties with COVID-19, enrolled during active disease.

The sample holds one count of this clone. This chain links TRBV7-8 with TRBJ1-3; maybe TRBD1 (5 bases). The length of the CDR3 is 15 residues. CDR1 is SGHVS and CDR2 is FQNEAQ in the germline V gene. Trimming took off 1 base at V and 4 bases at J, with 11 bases between the two ends. For the CDR3, the DNA is TGTGCCAGCAGCTTAGGGCTGGGACTGGGAAACACCATATATTTT. It translates to CASSLGLGLGNTIYF.

J is TRBJ2-5 and V is TRBV19, with D possibly matching TRBD1 (5 bases). The germline V gene has CDR1 LNHDA and CDR2 SQIVND (reference sequence). This CDR3 is built from 12 residues. V shed 5 bases and J shed 2 bases, with 6 bases lying between them. The CDR3 region has the DNA TGTGCCAGTAGTGACAGACAAGAGACCCAGTACTTC. This translates into CASSDRQETQYF.

V usage is TRBV29-1 and J usage is TRBJ2-7, with 8 nucleotides matching TRBD2. With 4 bases clipped from V and 5 bases from J, the junction kept 16 bases outside the gene matches. The germline V gene encodes CDR1 SQVTM and CDR2 ANQGSEA. This CDR3 has 16 amino acids. The CDR3 coding sequence is TGCAGCGTTGGGGTGGTAGCGGGATGGGGTATTAACGAGCAGTACTTC. This encodes CSVGVVAGWGINEQYF.

Only one count was recorded for this clone. The chain carries TRBV28 and TRBJ1-3, with D possibly TRBD1 on 6 matching bases. The CDR3 contains 15 residues. CDR1 and CDR2 from the germline V gene are MDHEN and SYDVKM. V was shortened by 7 bases and J by 1 base, with 14 bases between the two germline ends. Here the CDR3 DNA reads TGTGCCAGCACCCCAGGCGACAGGTCTGGAAACACCATATATTTT. It yields the protein CASTPGDRSGNTIYF.

The chain recombines TRBV9 with TRBJ2-7; the match to TRBD1 covers 7 bases. The CDR3 is made up of 15 amino acids. Germline V gene data show CDR1 as SGDLS and CDR2 as YYNGEE. V lost 0 bases, J lost 1 base, and 4 bases stayed unmatched. CDR3 loop: CASSVGNRGSYEQYF. Here the CDR3 DNA reads TGTGCCAGCAGCGTAGGGAACAGGGGATCCTACGAGCAGTACTTC.

This chain uses TRBV2 with TRBJ2-6; no firm D call. Trimming took 4 bases from V and 1 from J, leaving 5 bases between them. Germline V gives CDR1 SNHLY, CDR2 FYNNEI. This CDR3 region has 14 residues. The CDR3: CASSGGSGANVLTF. DNA for the CDR3: TGTGCCAGCAGTGGAGGTTCTGGGGCCAACGTCCTGACTTTC.

The genes are TRBV2 and TRBJ2-7; 12 nucleotides match TRBD2. Looked up from germline, CDR1 is SNHLY and CDR2 is FYNNEI. V dropped 4 bases and J dropped 2; count of bases not matched to a gene: 3. The CDR3 spans 15 residues. Written as DNA, the CDR3 is TGTGCCAGCAGTGCCCTAGCGGGAGGGCCCTACGAGCAGTACTTC. Amino acid sequence: CASSALAGGPYEQYF.

The chain joins TRBV10-3 to TRBJ1-3; 9 nucleotides agree with TRBD1. The CDR3 has 13 amino acids. V shed 9 bases and J 3 bases; nucleotides not matched to a gene: 3. CDR1 is ENHRY and CDR2 is SYGVKD in the germline V gene. Written as DNA, the CDR3 is TGTGCCATGAAGGACAGGGGTGGAAACACCATATATTTT. It translates to CAMKDRGGNTIYF.

The genes are TRBV11-2 and TRBJ2-7; no reliable D call. V was shortened by 2 bases and J by 0 bases, with 11 bases between the two germline ends. CDR1 and CDR2 (germline): SGHAT, FQNNGV. The CDR3 has 15 amino acids. The CDR3 DNA sequence: TGTGCCAGCAGCTTATTCTTGGAGCTCTCCTACGAGCAGTACTTC. It encodes CASSLFLELSYEQYF.

J is TRBJ2-1 and V is TRBV6-1; no clear D. V dropped 2 bases and J dropped 10 bases, with 12 bases sitting between them. This CDR3 is 13 amino acids long. Germline CDR1 reads MNHNS; CDR2 reads SASEGT. As DNA, the CDR3 is TGTGCCAGCAGTGAAAGTTGGGCAGACGAGCAGTTCTTC. Its protein is CASSESWADEQFF.

The chain combines TRBV28 with TRBJ2-7; a possible D gene is TRBD2 (5 bases). Trimming took off 4 bases at V and 2 bases at J, with 12 bases between the two ends. The germline V gene encodes CDR1 MDHEN and CDR2 SYDVKM. This CDR3 is 14 amino acids long. Here the CDR3 DNA reads TGTGCCAGCAGTTCCCCAGCGGAAACCTACGAGCAGTACTTC. Protein sequence: CASSSPAETYEQYF.

The V and J genes are TRBV7-9 and TRBJ2-1; 7 nucleotides line up with TRBD1. After removal of 1 base from V and 8 bases from J, the junction contained 8 bases not matched to a gene. Germline V gives CDR1 SEHNR, CDR2 FQNEAQ (reference sequence). This CDR3 is 15 amino acids long. CDR3 protein: CASSLVQGIRDEQFF. The CDR3 bases are TGTGCCAGCAGCTTAGTACAGGGGATTAGGGATGAGCAGTTCTTC.

The rearrangement joins TRBV28 to TRBJ1-5; D ambiguous. This CDR3 has 15 residues. CDR1 and CDR2 from the germline V gene are MDHEN and SYDVKM. V dropped 4 bases and J dropped 5 bases, with 15 bases sitting between them. CDR3 amino acids: CASSSSRSVHQPQHF. The CDR3, as DNA: TGTGCCAGCAGTTCTAGCAGGTCCGTCCATCAGCCCCAGCATTTT.

The rearrangement joins TRBV24-1 to TRBJ1-2; TRBD1 might be the D (5 bases). The CDR3 has 17 amino acids. The V gene's germline CDR1 is KGHDR and CDR2 SFDVKD. Trimming shortened V by 2 bases and J by 1 base, and 16 bases separated the two germline ends. CDR3 sequence (DNA): TGTGCCACCAGTGATTCGCGGAGGGGCACCTATAACTATGGCTACACCTTC. Translating it yields CATSDSRRGTYNYGYTF.

V usage is TRBV6-1 and J usage is TRBJ1-5; D not certain. The V end lost 3 bases, the J end lost 0 bases, and 9 bases lay between the germline ends. The CDR3 is 15 amino acids. Germline V gene data show CDR1 as MNHNS and CDR2 as SASEGT. In nucleotides, the CDR3 is TGTGCCAGCAGTGATTCGCTAAATAGCAATCAGCCCCAGCATTTT. As protein: CASSDSLNSNQPQHF.

The chain combines TRBV5-6 with TRBJ2-7; 14 positions match TRBD2. Germline V lookup: CDR1 SGHDT, CDR2 YYEEEE. V trimming: 5 bases; J trimming: 9 bases; junction bases outside the gene matches: 4. The CDR3 has 13 amino acids. The CDR3, as DNA: TGTGCCAGCAGGACTAGCGGGAGGGCCGGGCAGTACTTC. Translating it yields CASRTSGRAGQYF.

The chain has TRBV29-1 and TRBJ1-2, with D perhaps matching TRBD1 (5 bases). V was pared by 2 bases and J by 3 bases, with 7 bases between. Germline V gene lookup returns CDR1 SQVTM and CDR2 ANQGSEA. The CDR3 is 12 residues long. The CDR3 spells CSVELTDYGYTF. DNA for the CDR3: TGCAGCGTTGAATTGACAGACTATGGCTACACCTTC.

This chain links TRBV2 with TRBJ2-1; TRBD2 agrees at 10 bases. This CDR3 is built from 15 residues. In germline, CDR1 is SNHLY, CDR2 FYNNEI. Trimming at V came to 5 bases and at J to 3 bases, leaving 4 bases not matched to a gene. The CDR3 DNA reads as TGTGCCAGCAGTTCCGGGACTAGCGACTACAATGAGCAGTTCTTC. This encodes CASSSGTSDYNEQFF. Full variable domain (missing parts from reference TRBV2 and TRBJ2-1): EPEVTQTPSHQVTQMGQEVILRCVPISNHLYFYWYRQILGQKVEFLVSFYNNEISEKSEIFDDQFSVERPDGSNFTLKIRSTKLEDSAMYFCASSSGTSDYNEQFFGPGTRLTVL.

V usage is TRBV3-1 (or the pseudogene TRBV3-2) and J usage is TRBJ1-2, with 9 bases that match TRBD1. The CDR3 has 16 amino acids. V lost 2 bases and J lost 7; bases outside the gene matches: 11. CDR1 LGHDT and CDR2 YNNKEL come from the germline V gene (reference sequence). CDR3 in DNA: TGTGCCAGCAGCCAATTCGCGGGACAGGGAGAGAGTGGCTACACCTTC. It translates to CASSQFAGQGESGYTF.

The chain employs TRBV6-2 or TRBV6-3 and TRBJ2-1, with D perhaps matching TRBD2 (5 bases). CDR1 and CDR2 (germline): MNHEY, SVGEGT. V gave up 5 bases and J gave up 8 bases, with 13 bases separating them. The CDR3 covers 13 residues. CDR3 sequence (DNA): TGTGCCAGCAGTAGAGGGCCCGGGGATGAGCAGTTCTTC. Its protein is CASSRGPGDEQFF.

This chain joins TRBV7-3 and TRBJ2-2; D possibly corresponds to TRBD1 (5 bases). The V end lost 4 bases, the J end lost 3 bases, and 15 bases lay between the germline ends. This CDR3 has 16 amino acids. Germline assignment: CDR1 SGHTA and CDR2 FQGTGA. DNA of the CDR3: TGTGCCAGCAGCTCCCCATCAGGGCTTTACACCGGGGAGCTGTTTTTT. It yields the protein CASSSPSGLYTGELFF.

This chain joins TRBV7-2 and TRBJ2-1, with 7 bases aligning to TRBD2. The V and J ends lost 3 bases and 6 bases, in that order; junction bases with no gene match: 2. From germline, CDR1 is SGHTA and CDR2 FQGNSA. The CDR3 is 13 amino acids. CDR3: CASSFGRVNEQFF. CDR3 nucleotide sequence: TGTGCCAGCAGCTTTGGGAGGGTCAATGAGCAGTTCTTC.

The chain is built from TRBV2 and TRBJ2-7, with 8 bases aligning to TRBD1. The CDR3 is 13 amino acids. With V trimmed by 6 bases and J by 5 bases, 6 bases remained unmatched. The germline CDR1 and CDR2 sequences are SNHLY and FYNNEI. The CDR3 loop is CASRATGVHEQYF. CDR3 bases: TGTGCCAGCAGGGCGACAGGGGTTCACGAGCAGTACTTC.

The rearrangement joins TRBV27 to TRBJ1-5; D perhaps matches TRBD1 (6 bases). The ends were cut back, 4 bases at V and 8 bases at J, with 18 bases in the middle. Germline assignment: CDR1 MNHEY and CDR2 SMNVEV (reference sequence). The CDR3 is 15 amino acids. CDR3 amino acids: CASSSDYRARKPQHF. CDR3 DNA: TGTGCCAGCAGTTCCGACTACAGGGCTAGGAAGCCCCAGCATTTT.

V usage is TRBV29-1 and J usage is TRBJ2-7; D remains ambiguous. The V gene lost 5 bases and the J gene lost 5 bases, with 13 bases spanning the gap. The germline V gene has CDR1 SQVTM and CDR2 ANQGSEA. CDR3 length equals 12 residues. CDR3 region: CSVKPTNNEQYF. CDR3 DNA sequence: TGCAGCGTTAAACCAACAAACAACGAGCAGTACTTC.

The J gene is TRBJ1-2, the V gene TRBV25-1, with D perhaps TRBD1 (6 bases). In germline, CDR1 is MGHDK, CDR2 SYGVNS. Trimming took off 6 bases at V and 8 bases at J, with 10 bases between the two ends. The CDR3 totals 11 residues. The CDR3 sequence is CASRGAQGYTF. The CDR3 DNA follows: TGTGCCAGCAGGGGGGCCCAGGGCTACACCTTC.

CDR3: CATSDLVAGTGSSELFF. The CDR3, as DNA: TGTGCCACCAGTGATCTCGTCGCCGGGACAGGGTCTTCGGAGCTGTTTTTT. The chain has TRBV24-1 and TRBJ2-2, with 9 bases matching TRBD1. Germline V gene lookup returns CDR1 KGHDR and CDR2 SFDVKD. V was clipped by 3 bases and J by 10 bases; unmatched bases: 14. The CDR3 runs to 17 residues.